This T cell receptor (beta chain) was captured in a study of tumor-infiltrating lymphocytes in oesophageal squamous cell carcinoma. TCRdb recomputed calls from the PCR reads with MiXCR, one row per CDR3 protein. This table has 10,000 to 12,000 distinct CDR3 sequences, about three fifths appearing once. With 3 bases clipped from V and 3 bases from J, the junction kept 6 bases outside the gene matches. Germline CDR1 SGHTA, CDR2 FQGTGA. CDR3 length: 16 residues. Sequenced: esophageal tumor tissue. The sequence was obtained from a female donor with esophageal squamous cell carcinoma. This chain links TRBV7-3 with TRBJ2-2; 8 bases fit TRBD1. CDR3 sequence reads: CASSFAQGADTGELFF. The DNA for the CDR3 is TGTGCCAGCAGCTTTGCTCAGGGGGCGGACACCGGGGAGCTGTTTTTT.